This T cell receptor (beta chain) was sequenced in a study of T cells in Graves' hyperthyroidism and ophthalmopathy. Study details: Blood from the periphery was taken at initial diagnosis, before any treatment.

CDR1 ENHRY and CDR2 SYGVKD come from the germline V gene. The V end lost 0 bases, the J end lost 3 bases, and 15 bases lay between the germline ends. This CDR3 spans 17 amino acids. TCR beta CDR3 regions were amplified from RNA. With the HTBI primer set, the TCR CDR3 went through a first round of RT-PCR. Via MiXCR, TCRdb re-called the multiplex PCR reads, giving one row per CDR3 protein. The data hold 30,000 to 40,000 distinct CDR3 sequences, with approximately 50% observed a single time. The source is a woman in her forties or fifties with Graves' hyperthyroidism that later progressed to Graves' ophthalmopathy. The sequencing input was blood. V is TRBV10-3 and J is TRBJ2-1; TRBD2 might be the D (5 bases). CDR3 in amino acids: CAISESGGPVYYNEQFF. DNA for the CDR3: TGTGCCATCAGTGAGTCGGGCGGGCCAGTGTACTACAATGAGCAGTTCTTC.